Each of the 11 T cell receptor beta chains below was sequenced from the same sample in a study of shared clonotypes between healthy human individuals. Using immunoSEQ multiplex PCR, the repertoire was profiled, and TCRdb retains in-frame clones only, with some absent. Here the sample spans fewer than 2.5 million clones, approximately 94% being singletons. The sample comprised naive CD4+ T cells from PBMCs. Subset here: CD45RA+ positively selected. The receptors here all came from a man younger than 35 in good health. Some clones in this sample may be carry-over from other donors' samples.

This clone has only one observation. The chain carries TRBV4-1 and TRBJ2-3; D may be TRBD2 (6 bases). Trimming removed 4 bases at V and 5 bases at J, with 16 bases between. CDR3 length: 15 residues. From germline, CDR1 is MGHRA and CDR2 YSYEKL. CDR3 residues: CASSLAAGAGDTQYF. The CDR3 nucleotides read TGCGCCAGCAGCCTAGCGGCCGGTGCGGGAGATACGCAGTATTTT.

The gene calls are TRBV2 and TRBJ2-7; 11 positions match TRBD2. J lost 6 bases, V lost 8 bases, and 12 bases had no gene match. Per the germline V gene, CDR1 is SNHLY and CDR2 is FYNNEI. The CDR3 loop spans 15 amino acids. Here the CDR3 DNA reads TGTGCCAGCTCTCCCCTAGCGGGAGGTCCCTTCGAGCAGTACTTC. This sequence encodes CASSPLAGGPFEQYF.

The CDR3 sequence is CSVVDTGSSSQETQYF. The DNA for the CDR3 is TGCAGCGTTGTGGACACCGGGTCTTCCTCCCAAGAGACCCAGTACTTC. V usage is TRBV29-1 and J usage is TRBJ2-5; maybe TRBD1 (5 bases). The V and J ends lost 4 bases and 1 base respectively, with 19 bases between them. Germline V gene data show CDR1 as SQVTM and CDR2 as ANQGSEA. The CDR3 extends over 16 amino acids.

For the CDR3, the DNA is TGTGCCAGCAGCGTAGGCGGGGCAGGGGTTGATGTCGGCACCTACACCTTC. It translates to CASSVGGAGVDVGTYTF. This chain links TRBV7-9 with TRBJ1-2; tentatively, D is TRBD1 (6 bases). Germline V lookup: CDR1 SEHNR, CDR2 FQNEAQ (reference sequence). V shed 5 bases and J shed 10 bases, with 29 bases lying between them. The CDR3 has 17 residues.

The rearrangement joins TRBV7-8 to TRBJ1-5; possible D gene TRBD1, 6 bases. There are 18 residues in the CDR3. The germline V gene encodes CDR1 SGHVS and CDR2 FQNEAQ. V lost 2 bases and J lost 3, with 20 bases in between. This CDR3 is CASSLTDLWTVDNQPQHF. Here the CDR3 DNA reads TGTGCCAGCAGCTTAACTGACCTTTGGACAGTGGACAATCAGCCCCAGCATTTT.

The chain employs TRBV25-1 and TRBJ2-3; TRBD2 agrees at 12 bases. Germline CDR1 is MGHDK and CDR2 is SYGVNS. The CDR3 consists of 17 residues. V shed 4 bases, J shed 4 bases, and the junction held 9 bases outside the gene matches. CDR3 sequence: CASSGFRLAGAADTQYF. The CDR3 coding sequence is TGTGCCAGCAGTGGTTTCCGACTAGCGGGAGCCGCAGATACGCAGTATTTT.

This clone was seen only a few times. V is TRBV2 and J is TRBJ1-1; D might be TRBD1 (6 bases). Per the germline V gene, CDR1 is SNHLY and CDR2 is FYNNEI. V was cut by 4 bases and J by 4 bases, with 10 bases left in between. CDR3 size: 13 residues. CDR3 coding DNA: TGTGCCAGCAGTGTGGACAGCAGCACTGAAGCTTTCTTT. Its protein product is CASSVDSSTEAFF.

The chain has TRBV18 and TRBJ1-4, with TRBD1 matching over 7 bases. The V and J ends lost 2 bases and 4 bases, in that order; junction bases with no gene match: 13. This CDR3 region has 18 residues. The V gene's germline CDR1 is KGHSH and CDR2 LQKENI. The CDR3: CASSPAILRTGLNEKLFF. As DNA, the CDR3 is TGTGCCAGCTCACCAGCAATTCTCCGGACAGGCCTTAATGAAAAACTGTTTTTT.

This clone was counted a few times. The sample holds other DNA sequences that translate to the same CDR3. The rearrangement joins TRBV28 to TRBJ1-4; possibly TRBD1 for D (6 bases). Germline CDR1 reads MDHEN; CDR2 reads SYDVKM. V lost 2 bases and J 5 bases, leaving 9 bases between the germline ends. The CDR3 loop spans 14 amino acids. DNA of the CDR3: TGTGCCAGCAGTTTACCCCAGGGGAATGAAAAACTGTTTTTT. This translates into CASSLPQGNEKLFF.

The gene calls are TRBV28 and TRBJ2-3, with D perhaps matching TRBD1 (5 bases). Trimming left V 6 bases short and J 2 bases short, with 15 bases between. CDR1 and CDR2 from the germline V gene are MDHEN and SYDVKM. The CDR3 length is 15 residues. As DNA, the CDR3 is TGTGCCAGCAGCTGGGGCGACGGTCCCACAGATACGCAGTATTTT. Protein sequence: CASSWGDGPTDTQYF.

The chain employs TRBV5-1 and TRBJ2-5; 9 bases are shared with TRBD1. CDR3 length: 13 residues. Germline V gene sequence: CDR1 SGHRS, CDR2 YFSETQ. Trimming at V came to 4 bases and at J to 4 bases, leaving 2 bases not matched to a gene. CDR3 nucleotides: TGCGCCAGCAGCGCGACAGGGGGAGAGACCCAGTACTTC. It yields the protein CASSATGGETQYF.